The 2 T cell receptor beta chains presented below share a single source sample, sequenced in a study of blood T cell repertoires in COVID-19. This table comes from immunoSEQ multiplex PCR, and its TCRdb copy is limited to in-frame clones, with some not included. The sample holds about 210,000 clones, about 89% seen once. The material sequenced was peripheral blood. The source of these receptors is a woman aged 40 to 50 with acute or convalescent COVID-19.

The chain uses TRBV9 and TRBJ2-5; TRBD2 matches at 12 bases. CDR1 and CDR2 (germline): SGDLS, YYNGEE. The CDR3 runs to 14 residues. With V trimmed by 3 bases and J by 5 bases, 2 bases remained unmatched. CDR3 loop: CASSGGTSGETQYF. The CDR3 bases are TGTGCCAGCAGCGGAGGGACTAGCGGGGAGACCCAGTACTTC.

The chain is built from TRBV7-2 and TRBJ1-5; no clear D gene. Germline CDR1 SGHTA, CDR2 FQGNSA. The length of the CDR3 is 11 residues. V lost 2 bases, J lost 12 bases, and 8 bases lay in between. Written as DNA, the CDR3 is TGTGCCAGCAGCTTACACGGGGACCAGCATTTT. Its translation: CASSLHGDQHF.